Included here is one TCR beta chain sequence, with context. Its antigen remains unidentified. The length of the CDR3 is 16 residues. With 1 base removed from V and 3 bases from J, the gap between germline ends came to 12 bases. CDR1 SSHAT and CDR2 FNYEAQ come from the germline V gene (reference sequence). 5'RACE with constant-segment primers built TCRalpha and TCRbeta cDNA libraries with UMIs. A single record per CDR3 protein comes from TCRdb applying MiXCR to the 5' RACE reads. The sample yields roughly 400,000 distinct CDR3 sequences, roughly 26% seen once. This entry is derived from a study of T-cell memory formation after mild COVID-19. Study details: TCR clusters were mostly confined to one donor each.

Overall study findings and caveats: The authors did not confirm SARS-CoV-2 specificity of second-wave clones peaking day 37. Contracting CD4+ clones were located mainly in CM and EM, and CD8+ clones in EMRA.

The chain carries TRBV7-7 and TRBJ2-2; D not resolved. The material sequenced was PBMCs or a T cell subset sorted from them (not recorded which). The receptor's source is an adult woman who had mild COVID-19 (a few samples of this study predate the infection). Cell type and time point are not known. The CDR3 coding sequence is TGTGCCAGCAGCTTAGTAGGCGGATTCGACACCGGGGAGCTGTTTTTT. The encoded protein is CASSLVGGFDTGELFF. Together with reference TRBV7-7 and TRBJ2-2, the CDR3 gives the full variable domain: GAGVSQSPRYKVTKRGQDVTLRCDPISSHATLYWYQQALGQGPEFLTYFNYEAQPDKSGLPSDRFSAERPEGSISTLTIQRTEQRDSAMYRCASSLVGGFDTGELFFGEGSRLTVL.